This T cell receptor (beta chain) was sequenced in a study of T cells in Graves' hyperthyroidism and ophthalmopathy. Every diagnosis used clinical symptoms, serum thyroxine and TRAb, thyroid ultrasound and orbital computed tomography. TCR beta CDR3 region amplification was performed from RNA transcripts. The HTBI primer set was used in a first-round RT-PCR of the TCR CDR3. From the multiplex PCR reads, TCRdb called clonotypes with MiXCR, one entry per CDR3 protein. Of hundreds of thousands of distinct CDR3 sequences in the sample, approximately 15% are singletons; the top ten hold roughly 10%. Material: blood. The receptor's source is a young woman with Graves' hyperthyroidism.

The CDR3 loop is CASSLNARDTGMGGYTF. In DNA form, the CDR3 reads TGTGCCAGCAGTCTTAATGCCCGGGATACAGGGATGGGTGGCTACACCTTC. The chain has TRBV9 and TRBJ1-2; possibly TRBD1 for D (6 bases). Per germline, CDR1 SGDLS and CDR2 YYNGEE. The CDR3 has 17 residues. V shed 5 bases and J shed 7 bases, with 27 bases lying between them.